This T cell receptor (beta chain) was profiled in a study of cytomegalovirus exposure and HLA in healthy donors. The protocol was immunoSEQ multiplex PCR, while the TCRdb copy is restricted to in-frame clones and leaves out a portion. This table holds hundreds of thousands of clones, around 86% found once. General study results and limits: Cytomegalovirus-associated TCR beta chains were listed, numbering over 150.

Note on this clone: Its cognate antigen is unknown.

After removal of 4 bases from V and 0 bases from J, the junction contained 12 bases not matched to a gene. Germline loops: CDR1 SGHDT, CDR2 YYEEEE. This CDR3 has 17 residues. V and J are TRBV5-6 and TRBJ2-7, with 8 bases matching TRBD1. What was sequenced was PBMCs. This clonotype originated in a young woman in good health and CMV-seronegative. The CDR3 is CASSPVRTGILSYEQYF. CDR3 nucleotide sequence: TGTGCCAGCAGCCCGGTGAGGACAGGGATTCTCTCCTACGAGCAGTACTTC. Filled out from reference TRBV5-6 and TRBJ2-7, the complete variable domain reads DAGVTQSPTHLIKTRGQQVTLRCSPKSGHDTVSWYQQALGQGPQFIFQYYEEEERQRGNFPDRFSGHQFPNYSSELNVNALLLGDSALYLCASSPVRTGILSYEQYFGPGTRLTVT.